The clone carrying this TCR beta chain has a count of ten or more. Its matching antigen is unknown. The data belong to a study of T cell repertoires in cytomegalovirus infection. As for the study in general: Public TCR beta signature analysis indicated the presence of both CMV infection and matching HLA type. General study results and limits: Individuals carrying CMV plus the relevant HLA were identified by cumulative frequency of public TCR beta families. The study found HLA-C-restricted CMV-specific TCR beta clonotypes dominating the ex vivo response.

Trimming took off 6 bases at V and 2 bases at J, with 14 bases between the two ends. The CDR3 consists of 15 residues. Germline CDR1 and CDR2: MNHNS and SASEGT. TCRdb independently ran MiXCR on the reads; one entry per CDR3 protein. The sample contains 85,000 to 120,000 distinct CDR3 sequences, 16% of which appear only once. The V call is TRBV6-1, the J call TRBJ1-5; TRBD1 might be the D (5 bases). Sequencing used PBMCs. This TCR came from a human donor in good health (CMV status not recorded). Some clones in this sample may be carry-over from other donors' samples. CDR3 in amino acids: CASRMDNSGNQPQHF. CDR3 bases: TGTGCCAGCAGGATGGACAATAGCGGCAATCAGCCCCAGCATTTT.